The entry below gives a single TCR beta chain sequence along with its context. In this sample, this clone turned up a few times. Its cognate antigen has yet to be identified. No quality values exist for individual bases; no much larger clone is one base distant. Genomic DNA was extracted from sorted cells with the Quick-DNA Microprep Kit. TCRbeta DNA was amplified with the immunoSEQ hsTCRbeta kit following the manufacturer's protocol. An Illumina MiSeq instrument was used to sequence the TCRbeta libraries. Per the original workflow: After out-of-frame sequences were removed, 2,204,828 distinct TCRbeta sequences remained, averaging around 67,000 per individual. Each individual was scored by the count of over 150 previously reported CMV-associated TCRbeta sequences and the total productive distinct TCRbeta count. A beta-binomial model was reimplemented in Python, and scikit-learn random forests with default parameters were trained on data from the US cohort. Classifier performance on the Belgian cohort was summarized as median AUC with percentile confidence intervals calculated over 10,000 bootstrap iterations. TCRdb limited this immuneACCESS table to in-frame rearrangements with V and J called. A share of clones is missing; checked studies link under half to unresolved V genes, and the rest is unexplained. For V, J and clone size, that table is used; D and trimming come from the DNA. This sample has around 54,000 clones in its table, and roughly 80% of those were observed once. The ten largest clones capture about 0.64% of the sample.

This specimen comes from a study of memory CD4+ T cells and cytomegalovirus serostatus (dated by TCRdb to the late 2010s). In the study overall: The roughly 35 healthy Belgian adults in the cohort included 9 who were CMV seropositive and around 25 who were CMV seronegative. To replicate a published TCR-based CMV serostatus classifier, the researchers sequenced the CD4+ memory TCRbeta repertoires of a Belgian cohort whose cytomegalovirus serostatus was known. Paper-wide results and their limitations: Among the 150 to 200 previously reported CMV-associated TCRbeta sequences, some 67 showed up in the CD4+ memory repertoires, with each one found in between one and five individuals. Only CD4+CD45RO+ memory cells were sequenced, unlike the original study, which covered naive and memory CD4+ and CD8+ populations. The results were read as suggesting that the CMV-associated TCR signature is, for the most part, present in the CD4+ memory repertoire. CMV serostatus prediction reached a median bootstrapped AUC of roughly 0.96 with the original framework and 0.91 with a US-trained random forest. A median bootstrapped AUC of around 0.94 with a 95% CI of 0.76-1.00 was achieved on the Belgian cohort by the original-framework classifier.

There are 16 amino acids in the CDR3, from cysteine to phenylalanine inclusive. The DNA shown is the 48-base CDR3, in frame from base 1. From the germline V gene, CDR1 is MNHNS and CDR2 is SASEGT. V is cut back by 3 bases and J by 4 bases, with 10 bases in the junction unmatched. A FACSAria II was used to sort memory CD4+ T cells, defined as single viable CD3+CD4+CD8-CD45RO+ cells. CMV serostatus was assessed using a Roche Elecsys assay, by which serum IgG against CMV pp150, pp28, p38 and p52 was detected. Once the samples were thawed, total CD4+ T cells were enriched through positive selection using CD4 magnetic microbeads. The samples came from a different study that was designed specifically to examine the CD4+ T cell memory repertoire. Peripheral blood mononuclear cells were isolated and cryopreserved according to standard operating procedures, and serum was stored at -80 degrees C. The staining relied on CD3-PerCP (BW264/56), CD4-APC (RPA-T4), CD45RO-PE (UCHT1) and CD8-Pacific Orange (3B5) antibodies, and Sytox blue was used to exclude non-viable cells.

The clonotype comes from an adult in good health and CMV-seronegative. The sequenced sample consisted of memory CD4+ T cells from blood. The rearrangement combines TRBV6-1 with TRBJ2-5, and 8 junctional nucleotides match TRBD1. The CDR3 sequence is CASSEDGQGRRETQYF. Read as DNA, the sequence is TGTGCCAGCAGTGAGGACGGACAGGGTCGCCGAGAGACCCAGTACTTC.